This T cell receptor beta chain was captured in a study of CD8+ T cells in alopecia areata. This CDR3 comprises 14 residues. Germline V gene data show CDR1 as LNHDA and CDR2 as SQIVND (reference sequence). Trimming removed 6 bases at V and 7 bases at J, with 16 bases between. This clone was counted a few times. The antigen is not known. Findings and caveats of the study: With patients, TCR sharing proved less clear than in mice, a difference possibly related to HLA. Sequence data from scalp samples additionally include resident alphabeta T cells of normal skin.

cDNA reverse transcribed from extracted RNA served as the sequencing template. Sequencing used immunoSEQ multiplex PCR; TCRdb keeps in-frame clones, though not all of them. This table has some 180,000 clones, roughly three fifths appearing once. The V call is TRBV19, the J call TRBJ1-5; D remains ambiguous. Sequencing used CD8+ T cells sorted from blood. The source is a human donor in good health. The CDR3 reads CASRPRRTEQPQHF. In nucleotides, the CDR3 is TGTGCCAGTAGACCGAGACGGACTGAGCAGCCCCAGCATTTT.